The entry that follows covers one TCR beta chain sequence. The sample originates from a study of CD8 T cells in Susac syndrome. After extraction with the RNeasy kit, about 0.5 to 1 ug of the RNA was reverse transcribed using random hexamers. TCRdb used MiXCR to reprocess the immunoSEQ multiplex PCR reads, holding one entry per CDR3 protein. This table holds about 250,000 distinct CDR3 sequences, just under 95% found once. Sequencing input: CD4+ T cells from PBMCs. This clonotype was obtained from a human donor with multiple sclerosis.

The DNA for the CDR3 is TGCAGCGTCAGAACTAGTCTCGATGAGCAGTTCTTC. Its protein is CSVRTSLDEQFF. The J gene is TRBJ2-1, the V gene TRBV29-1; perhaps TRBD2 as D (5 bases). Trimming shortened V by 6 bases and J by 8 bases, and 14 bases separated the two germline ends. The CDR3 is made up of 12 amino acids. Per germline, CDR1 SQVTM and CDR2 ANQGSEA.